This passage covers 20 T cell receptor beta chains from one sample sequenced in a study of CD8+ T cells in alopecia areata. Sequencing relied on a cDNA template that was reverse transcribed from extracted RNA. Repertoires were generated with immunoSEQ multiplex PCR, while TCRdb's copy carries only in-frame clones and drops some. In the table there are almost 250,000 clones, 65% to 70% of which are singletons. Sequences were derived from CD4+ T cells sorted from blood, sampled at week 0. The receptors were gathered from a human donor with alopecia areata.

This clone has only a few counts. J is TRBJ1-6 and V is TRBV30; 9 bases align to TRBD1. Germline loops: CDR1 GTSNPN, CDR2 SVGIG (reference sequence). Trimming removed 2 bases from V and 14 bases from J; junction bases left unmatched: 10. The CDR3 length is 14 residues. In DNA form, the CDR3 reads TGTGCCTGGAGTCCATGGGACAGGGACCCGGCCCTCCACTTT. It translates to CAWSPWDRDPALHF.

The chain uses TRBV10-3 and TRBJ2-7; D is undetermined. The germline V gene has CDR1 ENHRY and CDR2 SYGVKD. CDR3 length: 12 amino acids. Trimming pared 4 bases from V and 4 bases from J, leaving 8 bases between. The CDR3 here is CAISVVPYEQYF. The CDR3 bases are TGTGCCATCAGTGTGGTACCGTACGAGCAGTACTTC.

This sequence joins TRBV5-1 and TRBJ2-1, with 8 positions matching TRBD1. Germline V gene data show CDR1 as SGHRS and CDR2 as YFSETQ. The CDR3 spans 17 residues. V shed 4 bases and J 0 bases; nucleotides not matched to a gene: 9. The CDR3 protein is CASSLPGQVTSYNEQFF. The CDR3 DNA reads TGCGCCAGCAGCCTCCCGGGACAGGTTACCTCCTACAATGAGCAGTTCTTC.

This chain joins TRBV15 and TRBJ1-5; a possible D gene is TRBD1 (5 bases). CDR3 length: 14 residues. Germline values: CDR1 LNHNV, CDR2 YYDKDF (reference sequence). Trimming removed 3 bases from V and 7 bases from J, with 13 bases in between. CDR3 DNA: TGTGCCACCAGCAGGGACACCTCGGACCAGCCCCAGCATTTT. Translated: CATSRDTSDQPQHF. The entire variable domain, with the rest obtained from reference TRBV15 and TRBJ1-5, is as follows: DAMVIQNPRYQVTQFGKPVTLSCSQTLNHNVMYWYQQKSSQAPKLLFHYYDKDFNNEADTPDNFQSRRPNTSFCFLDIRSPGLGDTAMYLCATSRDTSDQPQHFGDGTRLSIL.

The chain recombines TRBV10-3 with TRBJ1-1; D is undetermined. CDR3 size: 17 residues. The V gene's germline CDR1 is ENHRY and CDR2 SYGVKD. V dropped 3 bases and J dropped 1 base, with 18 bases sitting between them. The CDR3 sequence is CAISDPSLFRGNTEAFF. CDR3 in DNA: TGTGCCATCAGTGACCCATCTCTCTTTCGGGGGAACACTGAAGCTTTCTTT.

In DNA, the CDR3 is TGTGCCTGGAGTCGCGGCAGACGAGATAATTCACCCCTCCACTTT. Its protein product is CAWSRGRRDNSPLHF. This chain uses TRBV30 with TRBJ1-6; D is ambiguous. The CDR3 contains 15 residues. V was shortened by 2 bases and J by 5 bases, with 13 bases between the two germline ends. Per the germline V gene, CDR1 is GTSNPN and CDR2 is SVGIG (reference sequence).

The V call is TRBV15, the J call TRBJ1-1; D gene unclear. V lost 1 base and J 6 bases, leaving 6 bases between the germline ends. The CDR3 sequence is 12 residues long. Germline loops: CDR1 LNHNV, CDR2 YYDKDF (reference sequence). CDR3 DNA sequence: TGTGCCACCAGCAGAGGATTGCCTGAAGCTTTCTTT. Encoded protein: CATSRGLPEAFF.

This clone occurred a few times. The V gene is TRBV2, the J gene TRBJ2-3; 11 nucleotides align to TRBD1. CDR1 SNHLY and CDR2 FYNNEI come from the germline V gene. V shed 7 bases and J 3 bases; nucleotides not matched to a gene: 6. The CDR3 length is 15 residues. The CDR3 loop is CASTRTGGRTDTQYF. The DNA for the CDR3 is TGTGCCAGCACAAGGACAGGGGGCCGTACAGATACGCAGTATTTT.

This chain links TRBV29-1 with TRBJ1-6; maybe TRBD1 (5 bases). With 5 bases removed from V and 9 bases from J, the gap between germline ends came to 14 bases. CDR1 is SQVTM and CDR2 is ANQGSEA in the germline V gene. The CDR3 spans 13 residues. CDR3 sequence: CSVSQGTGSPLHF. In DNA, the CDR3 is TGCAGCGTTAGTCAGGGAACGGGTTCACCCCTCCACTTT.

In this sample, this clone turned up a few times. CDR3 amino acids: CASSVLASAEQFF. The CDR3 DNA reads as TGTGCCAGCAGTGTCCTGGCTAGCGCTGAGCAGTTCTTC. The chain joins TRBV27 to TRBJ2-1; TRBD2 is a possible D gene (6 bases). The V end lost 5 bases, the J end lost 9 bases, and 14 bases lay between the germline ends. CDR3 length: 13 residues. Germline V gene data show CDR1 as MNHEY and CDR2 as SMNVEV (reference sequence).

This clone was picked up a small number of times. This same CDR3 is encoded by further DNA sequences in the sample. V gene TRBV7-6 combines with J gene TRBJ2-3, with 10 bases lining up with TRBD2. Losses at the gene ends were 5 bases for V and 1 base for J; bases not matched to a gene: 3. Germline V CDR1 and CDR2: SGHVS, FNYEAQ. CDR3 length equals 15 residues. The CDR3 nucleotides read TGTGCCAGCAGCCTCGGACTAGCGGGCACAGATACGCAGTATTTT. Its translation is CASSLGLAGTDTQYF.

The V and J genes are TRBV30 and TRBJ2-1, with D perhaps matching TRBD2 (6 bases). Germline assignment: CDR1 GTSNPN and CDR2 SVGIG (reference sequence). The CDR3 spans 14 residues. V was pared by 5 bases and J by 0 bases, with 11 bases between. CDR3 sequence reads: CAWGRGSSYNEQFF. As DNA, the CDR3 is TGTGCCTGGGGCCGGGGGAGCTCCTACAATGAGCAGTTCTTC.

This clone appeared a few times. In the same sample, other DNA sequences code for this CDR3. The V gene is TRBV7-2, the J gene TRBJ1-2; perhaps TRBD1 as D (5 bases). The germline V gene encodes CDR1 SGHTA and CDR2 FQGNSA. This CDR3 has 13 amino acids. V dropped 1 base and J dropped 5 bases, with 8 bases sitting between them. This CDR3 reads CASSLGTSYGYTF. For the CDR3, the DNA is TGTGCCAGCAGCTTAGGGACAAGTTATGGCTACACCTTC.

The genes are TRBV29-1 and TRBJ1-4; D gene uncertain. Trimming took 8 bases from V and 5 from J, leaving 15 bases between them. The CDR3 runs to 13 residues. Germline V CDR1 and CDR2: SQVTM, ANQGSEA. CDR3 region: CSPWGDRNEKLFF. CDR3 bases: TGCAGCCCCTGGGGAGACCGAAATGAAAAACTGTTTTTT.

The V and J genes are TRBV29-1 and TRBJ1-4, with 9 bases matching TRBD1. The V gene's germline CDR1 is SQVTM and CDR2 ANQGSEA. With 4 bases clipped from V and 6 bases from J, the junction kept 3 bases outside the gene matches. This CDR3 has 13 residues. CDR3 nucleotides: TGCAGCGTTGTGGGGACAGGGTATGAAAAACTGTTTTTT. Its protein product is CSVVGTGYEKLFF.

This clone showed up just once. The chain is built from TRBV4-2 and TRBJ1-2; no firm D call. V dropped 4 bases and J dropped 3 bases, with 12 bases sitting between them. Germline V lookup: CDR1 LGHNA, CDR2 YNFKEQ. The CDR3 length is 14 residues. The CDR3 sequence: CASSPGQRDYGYTF. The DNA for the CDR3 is TGTGCCAGCAGCCCCGGGCAGCGCGACTATGGCTACACCTTC.

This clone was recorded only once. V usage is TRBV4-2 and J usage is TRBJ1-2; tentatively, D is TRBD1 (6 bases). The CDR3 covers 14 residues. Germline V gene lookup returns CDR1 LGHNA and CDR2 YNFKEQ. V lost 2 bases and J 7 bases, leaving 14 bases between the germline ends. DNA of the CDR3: TGTGCCAGCAGCCAAAGATCAGGGGTCGGTGGCTACACCTTC. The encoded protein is CASSQRSGVGGYTF.

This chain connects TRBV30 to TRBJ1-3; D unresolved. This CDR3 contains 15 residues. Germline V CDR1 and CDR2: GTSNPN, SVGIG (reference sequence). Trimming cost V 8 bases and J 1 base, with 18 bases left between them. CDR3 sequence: CAGGPARRSGNTIYF. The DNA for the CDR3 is TGTGCCGGCGGCCCGGCCAGGAGGTCTGGAAACACCATATATTTT.

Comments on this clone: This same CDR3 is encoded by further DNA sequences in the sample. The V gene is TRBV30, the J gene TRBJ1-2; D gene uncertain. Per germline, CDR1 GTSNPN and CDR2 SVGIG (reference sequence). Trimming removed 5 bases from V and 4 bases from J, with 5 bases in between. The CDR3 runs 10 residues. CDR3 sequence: CAWRSYGYTF. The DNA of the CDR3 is TGTGCCTGGCGATCCTATGGCTACACCTTC.

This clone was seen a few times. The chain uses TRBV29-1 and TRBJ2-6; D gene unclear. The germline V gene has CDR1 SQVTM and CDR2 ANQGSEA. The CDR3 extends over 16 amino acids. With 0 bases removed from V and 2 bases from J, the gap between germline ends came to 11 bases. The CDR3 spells CSVEDGALTGANVLTF. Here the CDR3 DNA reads TGCAGCGTTGAAGACGGAGCGTTGACTGGGGCCAACGTCCTGACTTTC. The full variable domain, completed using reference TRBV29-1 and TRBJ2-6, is SAVISQKPSRDICQRGTSLTIQCQVDSQVTMMFWYRQQPGQSLTLIATANQGSEATYESGFVIDKFPISRPNLTFSTLTVSNMSPEDSSIYLCSVEDGALTGANVLTFGAGSRLTVL.